This TCR beta chain came from a study of cytomegalovirus exposure and HLA in healthy donors (dated by TCRdb to between 2016 and 2019). In terms of the full investigation: In an earlier analysis of several hundred of the donors, 250 to 350 Gb of sequence data and 90 million to 120 million unique TCR beta sequences from about 179 million T cells were reported. Of the roughly 400 genotyped donors, 70% to 90% were placed in the genetic ancestry cluster associated with self-reported Caucasian donors. A later genetic analysis took genome-wide SNP genotypes for about 55% of the 666 donors and used that subset as a discovery cohort. A later analysis re-analyzed previously published TCR beta repertoires from roughly 600 donors and added high-resolution HLA genotyping to study TCR occurrence patterns. The study was designed to test whether signatures of past pathogen exposure could be identified by cataloging public T cell receptors. To predict cytomegalovirus infection status, the study brought together high-throughput TCR immunosequencing, statistical association of individual TCRs with disease status, and machine learning. A separate validation cohort of roughly 120 different subjects was used in addition to the roughly 620-subject first cohort. The T cell repertoires of several hundred subjects were profiled by immunosequencing and related to cytomegalovirus serostatus. In an earlier analysis of over 550 of the donors, high-throughput TCR beta sequencing was used to judge whether each TCR beta V gene segment behaved as functional or pseudogenic. In the later analysis, no new phenotypic data were used to find candidate immune exposures; instead, reliance was placed on TCR beta sequences and their occurrence across donors. On average, roughly 240,000 unique TCR beta nucleotide sequences were sequenced per donor among about 400 genotyped donors of the cohort, with around 19% of those sequences being non-productive. Approximately 300 gigabases of sequencing data and 70 million to 85 million unique TCR sequences were included in an early release covering about 700 HLA-typed donors. Class I and class II HLA loci were covered by the typing at four-digit resolution. The number of donors typed differed by locus, with 629-630 for A, B, C, DRB1 and DQB1, around 520 for DQA1, 600 to 610 for DPA1, and some 440 for DPB1. All discovery cohort repertoires had been generated on a single sequencing platform. Because of strong linkage in the cohort, 4 to 6 DR-DQ haplotypes were treated as single units for association and clustering. Alongside the repertoire data, information on donor age, sex, ethnicity and CMV serostatus was compiled. What the research found in general, with its limitations: The study gave a list of some 150 TCR beta chains associated with cytomegalovirus. A further reported finding was that TCR beta sequences accurately predicted the HLA-A and HLA-B alleles for most subjects in the first cohort. According to a later genetic analysis, donors in an Asian-associated ancestry cluster had fewer N-insertions in productive TCRs than the approximately 710-donor mean. The classifier was reported to diagnose cytomegalovirus status with high specificity and sensitivity in both the original and validation cohorts. Roughly uniform sequencing depth across donors was assumed in presence/absence analyses, although this assumption may not hold. A later analysis found that TCR association rates varied across HLA loci, with DRB1 alleles showing the most associated TCRs and HLA-C alleles the fewest. Some IMGT-functional V segments, including TRBV6-2 and TRBV6-3, could not be distinguished by the 87-base-pair reads and were therefore excluded. According to a later analysis, parvovirus B19, influenza, CMV and Epstein-Barr virus appeared linked to several top co-occurrence clusters. Because HLA typing was missing for some donors at each locus, association tests included only the typed subset. A later analysis associated 16,951 TCR beta sequences with specific HLA alleles at a false discovery rate of 0.05. Three of the identified cytomegalovirus-associated TCR beta chains were confirmed in vitro to be specific for cytomegalovirus antigens. Across donors, most TCR sequences were observed very rarely, whereas some public TCRs were present in many individuals. In this cohort, only TCR beta chains were sequenced, and detectable features were limited by the absence of alpha or paired-chain data. In a later analysis, HLA-associated TCR beta chains were found to be more clonally expanded and to have lower generation probabilities than equally common non-associated chains. Strong co-occurrence of HLA alleles, especially DR and DQ, made assigning TCR associations to individual alleles difficult. Because counts were too low, around 17 rarely observed V segments, including chromosome 9 orphons, were left out of the earlier analysis of approximately 580 of the donors. Immune exposure information for the cohort was limited to CMV serostatus. In a later analysis, most CMV-associated TCR beta chains were found to appear HLA-restricted, with HLA associations seemingly driven largely by CMV exposure. The sequencing pipeline was judged likely to have produced a cluster of highly shared sequence variants as a technical artifact. The authors suggested that the approach could potentially be extended to other disease states and immunological phenotypes. Linkage disequilibrium might explain the correlated functional status among segregating V segments, but an unknown experimental factor could not be ruled out. In a later genetic analysis, a missense DCLRE1C variant was associated with V-gene and J-gene trimming of TCR beta chains, and the association was replicated in an independent cohort. An earlier analysis of some 590 of the donors showed that most TCR beta V segments appeared in productive rearrangements either about 90% or about 30% of the time, which broadly matched IMGT annotations.

On this clone: Its specific antigen is unknown. The record has no base qualities; no much larger clone is one base away.

The CDR3 measures 17 amino acids from cysteine to phenylalanine. The sequence is cut down to CDR3 DNA, 51 bases in frame from base 1. Trimmed from V: 1 base; trimmed from J: 3 bases; junction bases lacking a gene match: 4. Via the germline V gene, CDR1 is SGHNT and CDR2 YENEEA. The cohort consisted of 666 healthy bone marrow donors. At the time of sampling, every cohort member was nominally healthy, though immune exposures that went unrecorded were likely present. The donor was CMV seropositive and belonged to the group of about 290 seropositive cohort members. A peripheral blood sample was provided by each donor, and peripheral blood mononuclear cells were used for TCR beta sequencing. The Qiagen DNeasy Blood Extraction Kit was used to extract genomic DNA from the blood cell samples. The library relied on the immunoSEQ multiplex PCR assay. For the multiplex PCR, a mixture combining 60 forward primers for TCR Vbeta segments and 13 reverse primers for TCR Jbeta segments was used. The CDR3 region of rearranged TCR beta genes was amplified from genomic DNA with a multiplex PCR assay. The Illumina HiSeq System was used to sequence the amplified TCR beta libraries as 87-base-pair reads. In the authors' own workflow: Across the 670 or so repertoires, a later analysis counted approximately 83 million unique TCR beta chains, roughly 11 million of which were shared by at least two donors. To remove PCR and sequencing errors, raw reads were error-corrected and collapsed into unique sequences using a nearest-neighbor algorithm that merged closely related sequences. Alignment of CDR3 sequences to IMGT reference sequences was used to assign V, D and J gene segments. Each retained sequence needed at least a six-nucleotide match to both a V gene segment and a J gene segment. A rearrangement was called productive if the CDR3 had no stop codons and remained in frame with V and J, and every other rearrangement was called non-productive. CDR3 was defined by IMGT convention, running from the second conserved V-encoded cysteine to the conserved J-encoded phenylalanine. Sequences without an unambiguous match to a single V gene segment were excluded from the earlier analysis of over 500 of the donors. An earlier analysis of 550 to 650 of the donors classified V segments as functional when productive rearrangements were above 56.7% and as segregating when the standard deviation between donors was above 5%. A statistical classification framework was built for diagnosing cytomegalovirus status from the catalog of TCR beta chain sequences. In a later analysis, TCR nucleotide sequences were compared against IMGT/GENE-DB human TR gene sequences so that V and J genes could be assigned. Using the TCRdist pipeline, a later analysis assigned CDR3 sequences along with most-parsimonious VDJ recombination scenarios. In a later analysis, each TCR beta chain was defined by its CDR3 amino acid sequence together with its V-gene family, and reads lacking a unique V-gene family were excluded. A later analysis removed roughly 590 highly shared, low-generation-probability nucleotide sequences to deal with suspected cross-contamination and a sequencing artifact. In a later analysis, a clonal expansion index for each public chain was calculated from normalized within-repertoire ranks of inferred template counts. A later analysis computed generation probabilities with a VDJ recombination model fitted to out-of-frame rearrangements, and checked the results against IGoR. In a later analysis, hypergeometric tests were used to score TCR-TCR, TCR-HLA and TCR-CMV co-occurrence, with a repertoire-size bias correction applied to TCR pairs. False discovery rates were estimated in a later analysis by permuting HLA or CMV assignments 20 times. A later analysis grouped co-occurring TCRs with DBSCAN, adding TCRdist sequence similarity when clustering within HLA-allele-positive subsets. Co-occurrence clustering excluded repertoires with fewer than 30,000 or more than 120,000 public chains, plus five with anomalous nucleotide sharing. This is the immuneACCESS table as TCRdb keeps it, with only in-frame sequences that have V and J called. A part of the clones is gone; compared with another copy, unresolved V genes explain less than half, and the rest is unexplained. D and trimming were read from the DNA, whereas the V and J calls and clone size are those reported in that table. This sample has 130,000 or so clones in its table, and about 76% of those were observed once. The ten largest make up around 6.6% of the sample.

Material: PBMCs. The V and J genes are TRBV11-3 and TRBJ2-2; 11 nucleotides in the junction match TRBD2. The TCR sequence derives from a man aged 40-50 years in good health and CMV-seropositive. Here is the DNA: TGTGCCAGCAGCTTAGGACTAGCGGGAAGATACACCGGGGAGCTGTTTTTT. It translates to CASSLGLAGRYTGELFF.